These 21 T cell receptor beta chains were all obtained from the same sample, sequenced in a study of T cells in Graves' hyperthyroidism and ophthalmopathy. Amplified regions were TCR beta CDR3 sequences from RNA transcripts. The HTBI set primed first-round TCR CDR3 RT-PCR. TCRdb re-called the multiplex PCR reads through MiXCR, storing one row per CDR3 protein. The sample lists around 440,000 distinct CDR3 sequences; around a sixth were seen once. The sequenced sample was blood. Receptors were obtained from a woman aged 18-29 years with Graves' hyperthyroidism.

V is TRBV6-2 or TRBV6-3 and J is TRBJ2-2; no clear D. CDR1 is MNHEY and CDR2 is SVGEGT in the germline V gene. The CDR3 is 13 amino acids. The V and J ends lost 2 bases and 2 bases respectively, with 3 bases between them. The CDR3 DNA is TGTGCCAGCAGTTACCAAAACACCGGGGAGCTGTTTTTT. This sequence encodes CASSYQNTGELFF.

In its sample, this clonotype was seen a few times. V and J are TRBV12-3 or TRBV12-4 and TRBJ1-3; D gene unclear. Trimming removed 6 bases from V and 7 bases from J, with 13 bases in between. This CDR3 comprises 13 residues. The CDR3 reads CASSLDLWNTIYF. The CDR3 DNA reads as TGTGCCAGCAGCCTCGATTTGTGGAACACCATATATTTT.

The sample holds a few counts of this clonotype. The genes are TRBV6-6 and TRBJ1-2; tentative D call: TRBD1 (5 bases). The CDR3 spans 14 residues. Germline V gives CDR1 MNHNY, CDR2 SVGAGI (reference sequence). V gave up 2 bases and J gave up 8 bases, with 15 bases separating them. CDR3 residues: CASSYPRVGEGYTF. The CDR3 DNA sequence: TGTGCCAGCAGTTACCCGAGGGTAGGGGAAGGCTACACCTTC.

This clonotype was recorded a few times. The chain joins TRBV6-1 to TRBJ1-2; the match to TRBD1 covers 8 bases. This CDR3 comprises 13 residues. Germline CDR1 reads MNHNS; CDR2 reads SASEGT. V lost 6 bases to trimming and J lost 4 bases; unmatched junction nucleotides: 4. The CDR3: CASRTGESYGYTF. The DNA for the CDR3 is TGTGCCAGCAGGACAGGGGAGTCCTATGGCTACACCTTC.

This clonotype was counted ten times or more. V and J are TRBV20-1 and TRBJ2-3; D gene unclear. In germline, CDR1 is DFQATT, CDR2 SNEGSKA (reference sequence). The CDR3 runs to 15 residues. V was trimmed by 2 bases and J by 0 bases, leaving 12 bases between them. Here the CDR3 reads CSARPSVGSTDTQYF. The DNA for the CDR3 is TGCAGTGCTAGACCTTCCGTGGGGAGCACAGATACGCAGTATTTT.

This clonotype was found many times. The chain has TRBV11-2 and TRBJ1-4; TRBD1 matches at 7 bases. Germline CDR1 and CDR2: SGHAT and FQNNGV. CDR3 length: 14 residues. Trimming took 2 bases from V and 7 from J; bases not matched to a gene: 4. The CDR3: CASSLQGGGEKLFF. DNA of the CDR3: TGTGCCAGCAGCTTACAGGGGGGCGGTGAAAAACTGTTTTTT. Full variable domain (rest looked up from reference TRBV11-2 and TRBJ1-4): EAGVAQSPRYKIIEKRQSVAFWCNPISGHATLYWYQQILGQGPKLLIQFQNNGVVDDSQLPKDRFSAERLKGVDSTLKIQPAKLEDSAVYLCASSLQGGGEKLFFGSGTQLSVL.

Regarding this clonotype: Germline is not matched at one junction end, which may reflect a read error. CDR3 region: CANSRQDPLLSNQPQHF. In DNA, the CDR3 is TGCGCCAACAGTCGACAGGACCCCTTGTTAAGCAATCAGCCCCAGCATTTT. The V and J genes are TRBV10-2 and TRBJ1-5; D possibly corresponds to TRBD1 (6 bases). The CDR3 has 17 amino acids. Germline V CDR1 and CDR2: WSHSY, SAAADI.

This clonotype was counted many times. V and J are TRBV6-5 and TRBJ2-7, with D perhaps assigned TRBD1 or TRBD2 (5 bases each). In germline, CDR1 is MNHEY, CDR2 SVGAGI. Trimming removed 0 bases from V and 5 bases from J, with 14 bases in between. This CDR3 has 15 amino acids. CDR3 residues: CASSYSGAGFNEQYF. The CDR3, as DNA: TGTGCCAGCAGTTACTCCGGGGCAGGGTTCAACGAGCAGTACTTC.

This clonotype was picked up many times. The rearrangement uses TRBV3-1 and TRBJ2-7; 10 bases fit TRBD2. V lost 1 base to trimming and J lost 0 bases; unmatched junction nucleotides: 6. Germline loops: CDR1 LGHDT, CDR2 YNNKEL (reference sequence). The CDR3 is 17 residues long. The DNA of the CDR3 is TGTGCCAGCAGCCAAGCCAGCGGGGGGGACAGCTCCTACGAGCAGTACTTC. Amino acids: CASSQASGGDSSYEQYF.

In its sample, this clonotype was seen many times. V and J are TRBV10-3 and TRBJ2-7, with a tentative D call TRBD1 (7 bases). With 3 bases removed from V and 3 bases from J, the gap between germline ends came to 12 bases. CDR1 is ENHRY and CDR2 is SYGVKD in the germline V gene. The CDR3 is 14 amino acids. In nucleotides, the CDR3 is TGTGCCATCAGTGAAGGAGGGGGCGTCTACGAGCAGTACTTC. This translates into CAISEGGGVYEQYF.

This clonotype has at least ten counts. The chain joins TRBV20-1 to TRBJ2-7, with 7 positions matching TRBD1. After removal of 4 bases from V and 2 bases from J, the junction contained 5 bases not matched to a gene. The germline V gene has CDR1 DFQATT and CDR2 SNEGSKA (reference sequence). The CDR3 has 13 residues. This CDR3 is CSAKPTGAYEQYF. The DNA of the CDR3 is TGCAGTGCTAAGCCTACAGGGGCCTACGAGCAGTACTTC.

This clonotype was found many times. The V call is TRBV12-3 or TRBV12-4, the J call TRBJ2-4, with unresolved D. The ends were cut back, 7 bases at V and 3 bases at J, with 7 bases in the middle. The CDR3 is 12 amino acids. The CDR3 sequence: CASTLDKNIQYF. The DNA for the CDR3 is TGTGCCAGCACCCTTGACAAAAACATTCAGTACTTC.

This clonotype showed up many times. CDR3 in amino acids: CASSQAGTSGKDEQFF. The CDR3 region has the DNA TGCGCCAGCAGCCAAGCTGGGACTAGCGGGAAAGATGAGCAGTTCTTC. This chain links TRBV4-1 with TRBJ2-1; 13 nucleotides line up with TRBD2. The CDR3 spans 16 residues. Losses at the gene ends were 1 base for V and 8 bases for J; bases not matched to a gene: 5. Germline loops: CDR1 MGHRA, CDR2 YSYEKL.

This clonotype was recorded a few times. At one end the junction does not follow the germline gene, possibly because of a read error. The chain combines TRBV15 with TRBJ2-1, with D unresolved. Germline assignment: CDR1 LNHNV and CDR2 YYDKDF (reference sequence). The CDR3 runs to 13 residues. The CDR3 is CATGRDLGDLQFF. The CDR3 DNA sequence: TGTGCCACCGGCAGAGATCTGGGTGACCTGCAGTTCTTC.

This clonotype was found many times. The rearrangement links TRBV11-2 to TRBJ2-7, with 9 bases aligning to TRBD2. With V trimmed by 7 bases and J by 2 bases, 6 bases remained unmatched. Germline V gene sequence: CDR1 SGHAT, CDR2 FQNNGV. This CDR3 comprises 14 residues. The CDR3 coding sequence is TGTGCCAGCACCGTTAGCGGGGGCCCCTACGAGCAGTACTTC. This codes for CASTVSGGPYEQYF.

This clonotype was seen at least ten times. V and J are TRBV6-5 and TRBJ2-7; 9 bases align to TRBD1. CDR1 is MNHEY and CDR2 is SVGAGI in the germline V gene. V lost 0 bases and J lost 2; bases outside the gene matches: 5. The CDR3 sequence is 16 residues long. The CDR3 DNA sequence: TGTGCCAGCAGTTACTCTTCGGGACAGGGTACCTACGAGCAGTACTTC. Translating gives CASSYSSGQGTYEQYF.

This clonotype was seen only a few times. As DNA, the CDR3 is TGCAGTGCTAGAGCAATGGGTTTTAACACCGGGGAGCTGTTTTTT. Translating gives CSARAMGFNTGELFF. The J gene is TRBJ2-2, the V gene TRBV20-1; no clear D gene. Trimming stripped 1 base from V and 2 bases from J, with 11 bases between. This CDR3 is built from 15 residues. Germline V gene sequence: CDR1 DFQATT, CDR2 SNEGSKA (reference sequence).

In this sample, this clonotype turned up many times. V gene TRBV5-8 combines with J gene TRBJ2-5; D not certain. This CDR3 region has 11 residues. Germline CDR1 is SGHTS and CDR2 is YDEGEE. V dropped 2 bases and J dropped 6 bases, with 5 bases sitting between them. The CDR3 loop reads CASSFDQTQYF. The CDR3 DNA reads TGTGCCAGCAGCTTCGACCAGACCCAGTACTTC.

This clonotype turned up a few times. This chain connects TRBV19 to TRBJ1-5, with TRBD1 as a possible D gene (6 bases). The CDR3 length is 15 residues. Trimming shortened V by 8 bases and J by 2 bases, and 16 bases separated the two germline ends. Germline CDR1 LNHDA, CDR2 SQIVND (reference sequence). CDR3 nucleotide sequence: TGTGCCAGTTCCAAACAGGGAGTCCGCAATCAGCCCCAGCATTTT. It yields the protein CASSKQGVRNQPQHF.

The sample holds one count of this clonotype. The chain combines TRBV7-6 with TRBJ2-1; D may be TRBD2 (5 bases). The CDR3 spans 16 residues. Germline V gives CDR1 SGHVS, CDR2 FNYEAQ. Trimming cost V 1 base and J 1 base, with 11 bases left between them. CDR3 sequence (DNA): TGTGCCAGCAGCTTAGGGGTGGGGAGTTCCTACAATGAGCAGTTCTTC. It encodes CASSLGVGSSYNEQFF.

The sample holds many counts of this clonotype. V and J are TRBV12-3 or TRBV12-4 and TRBJ1-5, with no clear D. V was clipped by 5 bases and J by 0 bases, with 14 bases between them. CDR3 length: 16 residues. The CDR3 here is CASSRGRQPSNQPQHF. CDR3 bases: TGTGCCAGCAGTCGTGGACGCCAACCTAGCAATCAGCCCCAGCATTTT.